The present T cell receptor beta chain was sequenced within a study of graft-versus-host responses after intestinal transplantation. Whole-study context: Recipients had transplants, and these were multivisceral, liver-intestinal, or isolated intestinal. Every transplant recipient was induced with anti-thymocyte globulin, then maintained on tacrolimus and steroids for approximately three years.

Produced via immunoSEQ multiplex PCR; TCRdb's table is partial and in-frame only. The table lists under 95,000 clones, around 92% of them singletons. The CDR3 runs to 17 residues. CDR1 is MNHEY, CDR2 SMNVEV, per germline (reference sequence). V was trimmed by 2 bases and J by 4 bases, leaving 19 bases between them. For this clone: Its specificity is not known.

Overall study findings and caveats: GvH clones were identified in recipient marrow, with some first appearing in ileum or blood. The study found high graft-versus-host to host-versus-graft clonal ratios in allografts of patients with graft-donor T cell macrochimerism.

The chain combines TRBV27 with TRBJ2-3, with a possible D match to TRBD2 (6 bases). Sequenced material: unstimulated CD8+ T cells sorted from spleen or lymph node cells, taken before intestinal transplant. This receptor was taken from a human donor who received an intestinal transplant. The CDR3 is CASSLLPTAGQADTQYF. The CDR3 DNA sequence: TGTGCCAGCAGTTTACTTCCTACCGCGGGGCAGGCAGATACGCAGTATTTT.